The next 25 T cell receptor beta chains were all read from a single sample in a study of blood T cell repertoires in COVID-19. This table comes from immunoSEQ multiplex PCR, and its TCRdb copy is limited to in-frame clones, with some not included. The sample records about 130,000 clones, roughly 79% being singletons. The material sequenced was peripheral blood. The receptors shown here come from a man aged 80 or over with acute or convalescent COVID-19.

J is TRBJ1-1 and V is TRBV18, with 9 bases that match TRBD1. Unmatched junction bases numbered 7, after V lost 1 base and J lost 1 base. This CDR3 has 17 amino acids. Per germline, CDR1 KGHSH and CDR2 LQKENI. The CDR3 DNA sequence: TGTGCCAGCTCACCACTCGGGACAGGGTATGGGAACACTGAAGCTTTCTTT. Its protein is CASSPLGTGYGNTEAFF.

The chain combines TRBV19 with TRBJ1-4; tentative D call: TRBD1 (6 bases). The length of the CDR3 is 14 residues. In germline, CDR1 is LNHDA, CDR2 SQIVND (reference sequence). V lost 9 bases to trimming and J lost 8 bases, with 19 bases between them. CDR3 in DNA: TGTGCCAGCCTTAGGGGGGGCGCAGAGGAAAAACTGTTTTTT. It encodes CASLRGGAEEKLFF.

This clone was seen a single time. Here the CDR3 DNA reads TGTGCCAGTAGTTCTGTACACCCTGGGGCCAACGTCCTGACTTTC. This encodes CASSSVHPGANVLTF. The rearrangement joins TRBV19 to TRBJ2-6; no clear D gene. V was trimmed by 5 bases and J by 2 bases, leaving 10 bases between them. This CDR3 comprises 15 residues. Looked up from germline, CDR1 is LNHDA and CDR2 is SQIVND (reference sequence).

The chain recombines TRBV11-2 with TRBJ2-6; possible D gene TRBD1, 6 bases. There are 18 residues in the CDR3. Between the trimmed V and J ends, which lost 2 bases and 0 bases, there was a span of 14 bases. Germline CDR1 reads SGHAT; CDR2 reads FQNNGV. The CDR3 region has the DNA TGTGCCAGCAGCTTAACCGGACAGCCATCCTCTGGGGCCAACGTCCTGACTTTC. Its translation is CASSLTGQPSSGANVLTF. Supplemented by reference TRBV11-2 and TRBJ2-6, the full variable domain reads EAGVAQSPRYKIIEKRQSVAFWCNPISGHATLYWYQQILGQGPKLLIQFQNNGVVDDSQLPKDRFSAERLKGVDSTLKIQPAKLEDSAVYLCASSLTGQPSSGANVLTFGAGSRLTVL.

This clone was observed once. The chain joins TRBV7-9 to TRBJ2-3; 7 bases align to TRBD2. Germline CDR1 reads SEHNR; CDR2 reads FQNEAQ (reference sequence). The junction had 6 bases not matched to a gene; V was cut back by 5 bases and J by 4 bases. The CDR3 runs to 14 residues. The CDR3, as DNA: TGTGCCAGCAGCATGAGCGGGGCCTCAGATACGCAGTATTTT. Translated: CASSMSGASDTQYF.

The rearrangement joins TRBV12-5 to TRBJ2-7; weak D call: TRBD1 (6 bases). The length of the CDR3 is 17 residues. Germline V CDR1 and CDR2: LGHNT, FRNRAP. V was pared by 0 bases and J by 2 bases, with 17 bases between. CDR3 region: CASGLVLGQTIPYEQYF. The CDR3 coding sequence is TGTGCTAGTGGTTTGGTACTCGGACAGACTATTCCCTACGAGCAGTACTTC.

The chain has TRBV6-6 and TRBJ2-7; no firm D call. Germline-derived CDR1 and CDR2 are MNHNY and SVGAGI (reference sequence). Trimming pared 4 bases from V and 3 bases from J, leaving 10 bases between. The CDR3 totals 13 residues. CDR3 in amino acids: CASSLLQYYEQYF. The CDR3, as DNA: TGTGCCAGCAGTTTATTACAGTACTACGAGCAGTACTTC.

The V and J genes are TRBV7-9 and TRBJ1-6; 9 bases agree with TRBD1. Germline V lookup: CDR1 SEHNR, CDR2 FQNEAQ (reference sequence). The CDR3 has 14 amino acids. V shed 5 bases and J 9 bases; nucleotides not matched to a gene: 5. The CDR3 bases are TGTGCCAGCAGCCCAGGACAGGGGCGTTCACCCCTCCACTTT. It is translated as CASSPGQGRSPLHF.

J is TRBJ2-1 and V is TRBV5-1; a weak D match, TRBD1 (5 bases). V shed 4 bases and J shed 4 bases, with 15 bases lying between them. Germline V CDR1 and CDR2: SGHRS, YFSETQ. The CDR3 covers 15 residues. The CDR3 reads CASSQDQGRYNEQFF. In DNA, the CDR3 is TGCGCCAGCAGCCAGGACCAGGGCCGGTACAATGAGCAGTTCTTC.

V usage is TRBV25-1 and J usage is TRBJ1-5; 8 positions agree with TRBD1. V gave up 6 bases and J gave up 1 base; unmatched junction bases: 5. CDR1 is MGHDK, CDR2 SYGVNS, per germline. This CDR3 is built from 15 residues. CDR3 sequence: CASSQTGVSNQPQHF. In DNA, the CDR3 is TGTGCCAGCAGCCAGACAGGGGTGAGCAATCAGCCCCAGCATTTT.

The table lists this clone with a few counts. This chain connects TRBV7-9 to TRBJ2-1; a weak D match, TRBD2 (5 bases). Deletions cut 1 base from V and 3 bases from J, with 16 bases between. This CDR3 region has 17 residues. Germline lookup yields CDR1 SEHNR and CDR2 FQNEAQ (reference sequence). Written as DNA, the CDR3 is TGTGCCAGCAGCTTAGATGGGCCCCGAGGGAACTACAATGAGCAGTTCTTC. Protein: CASSLDGPRGNYNEQFF.

The chain employs TRBV28 and TRBJ1-6; no clear D gene. V lost 1 base and J 9 bases, leaving 10 bases between the germline ends. CDR3 length: 14 amino acids. Germline CDR1 is MDHEN and CDR2 is SYDVKM. The CDR3 here is CASSLYGVPSPLHF. CDR3 nucleotide sequence: TGTGCCAGCAGTTTATACGGGGTCCCTTCACCCCTCCACTTT.

The chain recombines TRBV5-1 with TRBJ2-5; 8 bases are a match to TRBD1. V lost 4 bases and J lost 0; bases outside the gene matches: 2. This CDR3 has 14 amino acids. Germline CDR1 reads SGHRS; CDR2 reads YFSETQ. The CDR3 sequence: CASSRDRNQETQYF. Here the CDR3 DNA reads TGCGCCAGCAGCCGGGACAGGAACCAAGAGACCCAGTACTTC.

The chain uses TRBV2 and TRBJ1-1, with D unclear. The CDR3 contains 14 residues. Germline values: CDR1 SNHLY, CDR2 FYNNEI. Trimming shortened V by 4 bases and J by 3 bases, and 12 bases separated the two germline ends. This CDR3 is CASSVGGRYTEAFF. CDR3 bases: TGTGCCAGCAGTGTTGGAGGCAGGTACACTGAAGCTTTCTTT.

On this clone itself: The junction does not match germline at one end; this may be a read error. The rearrangement joins TRBV3-1 (or the pseudogene TRBV3-2) to TRBJ2-1; 11 positions match TRBD1. Germline CDR1 and CDR2: LGHDT and YNNKEL (reference sequence). This CDR3 is 13 amino acids long. CDR3 sequence reads: CASSQDPGTGGVF. CDR3 DNA: TGTGCCAGCAGCCAAGATCCCGGGACAGGGGGGGTCTTC.

The J gene is TRBJ1-2, the V gene TRBV7-2; 7 bases match TRBD1. V shed 5 bases, J shed 1 base, and the junction held 7 bases outside the gene matches. Germline V gene sequence: CDR1 SGHTA, CDR2 FQGNSA. This CDR3 comprises 15 residues. The CDR3: CASSLEGTVNYGYTF. In DNA, the CDR3 is TGTGCCAGCAGCCTCGAGGGGACAGTTAACTATGGCTACACCTTC.

The chain couples TRBV5-1 to TRBJ1-6; D remains unclear. Per the germline V gene, CDR1 is SGHRS and CDR2 is YFSETQ. Deletions cut 4 bases from V and 10 bases from J, with 15 bases between. The CDR3 extends over 14 amino acids. Here the CDR3 reads CASSLTGRASPLHF. DNA for the CDR3: TGCGCCAGCAGCCTCACCGGGAGGGCATCACCCCTCCACTTT.

The chain combines TRBV10-3 with TRBJ1-3, with D hard to call. The CDR3 has 16 amino acids. The germline V gene encodes CDR1 ENHRY and CDR2 SYGVKD. Trimming took 0 bases from V and 5 from J, leaving 14 bases between them. The CDR3 DNA follows: TGTGCCATCAGTGAGTCGGCCGGGTCAATGAGAAACACCATATATTTT. Protein product: CAISESAGSMRNTIYF.

The count of this clone is one. This sequence joins TRBV10-3 and TRBJ1-4; the match to TRBD1 covers 8 bases. Germline CDR1 is ENHRY and CDR2 is SYGVKD. The CDR3 has 14 amino acids. V lost 3 bases and J lost 8; bases outside the gene matches: 5. The CDR3 loop reads CAISERQGAEKLFF. The CDR3 nucleotides read TGTGCCATCAGTGAACGGCAGGGGGCCGAAAAACTGTTTTTT.

V usage is TRBV5-1 and J usage is TRBJ2-7, with 7 bases fitting TRBD1. The CDR3 is made up of 15 amino acids. Unmatched junction bases numbered 7, after V lost 4 bases and J lost 0 bases. Germline lookup yields CDR1 SGHRS and CDR2 YFSETQ. The CDR3 DNA reads TGCGCCAGCAGCCGCGGAGAGGGGGCCTCCTACGAGCAGTACTTC. Translating gives CASSRGEGASYEQYF.

The chain links TRBV9 to TRBJ1-2; 8 bases line up with TRBD1. Per the germline V gene, CDR1 is SGDLS and CDR2 is YYNGEE. This CDR3 comprises 14 residues. Trimming took 3 bases from V and 7 from J; bases not matched to a gene: 8. This chain's CDR3 is CASSEADRASGYTF. CDR3 nucleotide sequence: TGTGCCAGCAGCGAAGCGGACAGGGCTTCTGGCTACACCTTC.

The chain couples TRBV6-2 or TRBV6-3 to TRBJ2-7; 10 bases fit TRBD2. Germline V gives CDR1 MNHEY, CDR2 SVGEGT. CDR3 length: 14 amino acids. The V and J ends lost 6 bases and 2 bases, in that order; junction bases with no gene match: 4. CDR3 in amino acids: CASSWTSGAYEQYF. CDR3 sequence (DNA): TGTGCCAGCAGCTGGACTAGCGGAGCCTACGAGCAGTACTTC.

This clone was found once. The V gene is TRBV3-1 (or the pseudogene TRBV3-2), the J gene TRBJ2-1, with 10 nucleotides matching TRBD1. The length of the CDR3 is 17 residues. CDR1 and CDR2 (germline): LGHDT, YNNKEL (reference sequence). Losses at the gene ends were 4 bases for V and 5 bases for J; bases not matched to a gene: 11. The CDR3 loop reads CASSPPPRQGAHNEQFF. CDR3 nucleotide sequence: TGTGCCAGCAGCCCACCACCTCGACAGGGGGCCCACAATGAGCAGTTCTTC.

For this clone: No conserved phenylalanine or tryptophan ends this CDR3, so it is likely a read error. Because the CDR3's place on the DNA is in doubt, the DNA is left out and the CDR3 is given as listed by TCRdb. This rearrangement joins TRBV21-1 to TRBJ2-7; the table names TRBD1, a call not compared with the DNA. TRBV21-1 is classified as a pseudogene. 12 amino acids form the CDR3, both terminal residues included. The CDR3: CASSSRGTGGCR.

This chain links TRBV6-1 with TRBJ2-1; 7 bases are a match to TRBD2. Germline-derived CDR1 and CDR2 are MNHNS and SASEGT. The V gene end was trimmed by 8 bases and the J gene end by 0 bases; junction bases not matched to a gene: 1. This CDR3 has 13 residues. This CDR3 is CASGGGSYNEQFF. CDR3 nucleotides: TGTGCCAGCGGCGGGGGCTCCTACAATGAGCAGTTCTTC.